The TCR beta chain described here comes from a study of CD8 T cells in ankylosing spondylitis. Study-level points and caveats: Characteristic, it appeared, of ankylosing spondylitis blood was a TCR beta motif of about eight highly homologous variants. From matched ankylosing spondylitis synovial fluid, disease-linked clones were reportedly recovered at significantly enriched levels. Certain motif variants had earlier appeared in reactive arthritis synovial fluid and blood.

The V gene lost 4 bases and the J gene lost 13 bases, with 25 bases spanning the gap. The CDR3 length is 15 residues. With respect to this clonotype: The antigen is unknown.

In making TCR beta libraries, quantitative 5'-RACE with molecular barcodes was used. Via MiXCR, TCRdb re-called the 5' RACE reads, giving one row per CDR3 protein. The profile shows more than 500,000 distinct CDR3 sequences, 5.3% of them singletons. The material sequenced was blood, either unsorted or a sorted T cell fraction (not recorded which). The sequence was collected from a male donor with ankylosing spondylitis. V usage is TRBV12-3 or TRBV12-4 and J usage is TRBJ2-5; a weak D match, TRBD1 (5 bases). Written as DNA, the CDR3 is TGTGCCAGCAGTTACTCGCGACAAGGACAACTATGTCCGTACTTC. This sequence encodes CASSYSRQGQLCPYF.